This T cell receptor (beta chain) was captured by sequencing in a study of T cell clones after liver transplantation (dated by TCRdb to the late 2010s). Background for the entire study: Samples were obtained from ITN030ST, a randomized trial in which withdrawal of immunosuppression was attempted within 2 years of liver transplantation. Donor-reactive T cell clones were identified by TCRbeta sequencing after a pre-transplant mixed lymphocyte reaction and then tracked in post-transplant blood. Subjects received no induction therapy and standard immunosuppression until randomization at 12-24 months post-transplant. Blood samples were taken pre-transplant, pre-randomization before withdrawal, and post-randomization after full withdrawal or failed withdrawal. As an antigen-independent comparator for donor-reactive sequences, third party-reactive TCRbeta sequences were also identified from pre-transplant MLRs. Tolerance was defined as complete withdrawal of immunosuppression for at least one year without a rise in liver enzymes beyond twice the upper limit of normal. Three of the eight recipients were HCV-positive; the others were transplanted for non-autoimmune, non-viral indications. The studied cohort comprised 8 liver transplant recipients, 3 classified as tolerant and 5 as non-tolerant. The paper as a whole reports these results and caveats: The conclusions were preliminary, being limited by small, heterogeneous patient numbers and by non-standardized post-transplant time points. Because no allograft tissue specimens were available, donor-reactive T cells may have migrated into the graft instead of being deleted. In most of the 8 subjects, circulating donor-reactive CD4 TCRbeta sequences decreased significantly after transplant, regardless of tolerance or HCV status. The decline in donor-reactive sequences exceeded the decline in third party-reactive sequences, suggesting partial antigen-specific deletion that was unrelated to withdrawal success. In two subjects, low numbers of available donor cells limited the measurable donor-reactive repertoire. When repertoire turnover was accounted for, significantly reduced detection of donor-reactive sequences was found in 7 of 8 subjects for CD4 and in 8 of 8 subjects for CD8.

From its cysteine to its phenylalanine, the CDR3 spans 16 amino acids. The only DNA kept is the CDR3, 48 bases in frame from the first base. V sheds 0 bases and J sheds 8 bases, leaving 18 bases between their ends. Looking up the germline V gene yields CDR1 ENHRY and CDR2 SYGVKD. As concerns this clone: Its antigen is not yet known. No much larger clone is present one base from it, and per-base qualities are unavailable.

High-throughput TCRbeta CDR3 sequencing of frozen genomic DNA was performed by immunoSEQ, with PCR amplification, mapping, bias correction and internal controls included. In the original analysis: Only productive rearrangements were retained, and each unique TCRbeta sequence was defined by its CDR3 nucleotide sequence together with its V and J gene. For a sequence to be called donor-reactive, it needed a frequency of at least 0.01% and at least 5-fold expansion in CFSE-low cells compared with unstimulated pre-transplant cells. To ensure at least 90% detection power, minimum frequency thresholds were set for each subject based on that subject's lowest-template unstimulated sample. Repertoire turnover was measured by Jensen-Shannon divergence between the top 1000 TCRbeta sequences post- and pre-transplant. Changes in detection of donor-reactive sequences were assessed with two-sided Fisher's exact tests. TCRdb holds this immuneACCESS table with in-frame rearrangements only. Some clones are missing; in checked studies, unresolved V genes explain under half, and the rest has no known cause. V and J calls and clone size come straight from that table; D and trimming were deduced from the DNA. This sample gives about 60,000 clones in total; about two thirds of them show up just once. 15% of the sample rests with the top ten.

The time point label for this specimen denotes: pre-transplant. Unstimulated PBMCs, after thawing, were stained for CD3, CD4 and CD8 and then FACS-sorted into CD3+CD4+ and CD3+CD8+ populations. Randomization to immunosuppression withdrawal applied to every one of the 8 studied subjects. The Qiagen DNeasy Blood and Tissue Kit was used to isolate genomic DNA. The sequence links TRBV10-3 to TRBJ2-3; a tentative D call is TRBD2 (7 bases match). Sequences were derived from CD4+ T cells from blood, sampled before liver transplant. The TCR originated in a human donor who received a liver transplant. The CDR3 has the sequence CAISESPGGGRGTQYF. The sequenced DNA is TGTGCCATCAGTGAGTCGCCGGGGGGCGGCCGAGGTACGCAGTATTTT.